This note documents a single TCR beta chain sequence. This record belongs to a study of blood T cell repertoires in COVID-19. Study overall: Donors in the United States, Italy and Spain gave samples during acute or convalescent COVID-19. The analysed material was cDNA or gDNA that came from T cells, B-cell-depleted T cells, or PBMCs.

In the original processing: Amplifying reference gene primers gave estimates of nucleated cell counts. Clones were sequenced by immunoSEQ multiplex PCR, and TCRdb holds only the in-frame ones, with some missing. The D gene and trimming were derived from the DNA, and the V and J assignments and clone size from that table. The sample lists approximately 400,000 clones, approximately 91% occurring once. This CDR3 contains 12 residues. The V and J ends lost 6 bases and 0 bases respectively, with 5 bases between them. CDR1 is MNHEY, CDR2 SVGAGI, per germline. The J gene is TRBJ1-2, the V gene TRBV6-5, with unresolved D. This receptor was obtained from a woman aged 40 to 50 who had been exposed to COVID-19. The specimen sequenced was PBMCs or T cells enriched from blood (not recorded which). Here the CDR3 reads CASRRANYGYTF. CDR3 coding DNA: TGTGCCAGCAGGCGAGCTAACTATGGCTACACCTTC.